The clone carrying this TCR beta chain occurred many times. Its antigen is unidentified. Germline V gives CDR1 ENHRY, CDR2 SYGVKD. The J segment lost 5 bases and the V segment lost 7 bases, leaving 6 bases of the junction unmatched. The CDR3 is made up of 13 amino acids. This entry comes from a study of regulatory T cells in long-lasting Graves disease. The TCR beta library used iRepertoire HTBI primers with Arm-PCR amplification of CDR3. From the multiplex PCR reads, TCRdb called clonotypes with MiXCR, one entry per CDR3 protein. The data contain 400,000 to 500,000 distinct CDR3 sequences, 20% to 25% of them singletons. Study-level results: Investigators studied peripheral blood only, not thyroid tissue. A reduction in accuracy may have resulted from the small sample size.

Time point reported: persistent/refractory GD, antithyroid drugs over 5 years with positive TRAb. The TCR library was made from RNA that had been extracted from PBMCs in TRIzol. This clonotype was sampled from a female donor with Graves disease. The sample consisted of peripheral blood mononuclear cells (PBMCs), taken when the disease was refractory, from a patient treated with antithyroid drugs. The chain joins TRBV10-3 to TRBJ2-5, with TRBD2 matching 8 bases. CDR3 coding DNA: TGTGCCATCAAGGGACTAGAGGGGGAGACCCAGTACTTC. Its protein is CAIKGLEGETQYF.